The text below deals with one T cell receptor beta chain. Its antigen is still unknown. Of the isolated RNA, all was reverse transcribed, and so the sequenced material was expressed TCRB transcripts. Sequenced by immunoSEQ multiplex PCR; TCRdb stores in-frame clones only, minus some. The profile shows approximately 600,000 clones, 9.5% to 15% of them singletons. The sample comes from a study of beta chain features in type 1 diabetes. On the study more broadly: The study examined about 110,000,000 sorted cells across all samples.

Trimming took off 5 bases at V and 2 bases at J, with 10 bases between the two ends. Germline V gene data show CDR1 as LNHDA and CDR2 as SQIVND (reference sequence). CDR3 size: 13 residues. General study points: The study found moderately but significantly shorter TCRB CDR3s in all four CD4+ subsets of Type 1 diabetes patients.

This clonotype was sampled from a man aged 25 to 40 with type 1 diabetes. The J gene is TRBJ2-7, the V gene TRBV19; a weak D match, TRBD2 (5 bases). The specimen was naive CD4+ T cells from blood. CDR3 DNA sequence: TGTGCCAGTAGTCCCCGGGGAGCCTACGAGCAGTACTTC. This translates into CASSPRGAYEQYF. The full variable domain, its missing parts supplied by reference TRBV19 and TRBJ2-7, is DGGITQSPKYLFRKEGQNVTLSCEQNLNHDAMYWYRQDPGQGLRLIYYSQIVNDFQKGDIAEGYSVSREKKESFPLTVTSAQKNPTAFYLCASSPRGAYEQYFGPGTRLTVT.